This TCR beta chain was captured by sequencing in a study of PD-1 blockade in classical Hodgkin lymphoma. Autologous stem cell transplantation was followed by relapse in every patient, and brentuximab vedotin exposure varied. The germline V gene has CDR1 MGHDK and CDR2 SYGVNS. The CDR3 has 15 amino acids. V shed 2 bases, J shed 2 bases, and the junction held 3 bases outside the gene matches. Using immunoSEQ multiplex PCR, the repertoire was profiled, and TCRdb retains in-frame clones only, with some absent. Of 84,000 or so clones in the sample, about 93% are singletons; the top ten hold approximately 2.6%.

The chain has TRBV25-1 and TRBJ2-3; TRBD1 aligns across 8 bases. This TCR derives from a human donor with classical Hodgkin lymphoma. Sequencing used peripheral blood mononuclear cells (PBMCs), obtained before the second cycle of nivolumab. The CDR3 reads CASSEDRGITDTQYF. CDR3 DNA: TGTGCCAGCAGTGAAGACAGGGGCATCACAGATACGCAGTATTTT.